This T cell receptor (beta chain) was recorded in a study of early T cells in non-severe SARS-CoV-2 infection. TCRdb used MiXCR to reprocess the 5' RACE reads, holding one entry per CDR3 protein. The sample yields 45,000 to 65,000 distinct CDR3 sequences, about 9.7% seen once. At least ten counts were recorded for this clonotype. The CDR3 length is 14 residues. Trimming removed 2 bases from V and 3 bases from J; junction bases left unmatched: 1. The chain carries TRBV12-3 or TRBV12-4 and TRBJ1-3, with 7 bases matching TRBD1. This clonotype was obtained from an adult who was a healthcare worker with PCR-confirmed SARS-CoV-2 infection or an uninfected control (not recorded which). Sample: whole blood. CDR3 sequence reads: CASSLSGGGNTIYF. For the CDR3, the DNA is TGTGCCAGCAGTTTATCAGGGGGTGGAAACACCATATATTTT.